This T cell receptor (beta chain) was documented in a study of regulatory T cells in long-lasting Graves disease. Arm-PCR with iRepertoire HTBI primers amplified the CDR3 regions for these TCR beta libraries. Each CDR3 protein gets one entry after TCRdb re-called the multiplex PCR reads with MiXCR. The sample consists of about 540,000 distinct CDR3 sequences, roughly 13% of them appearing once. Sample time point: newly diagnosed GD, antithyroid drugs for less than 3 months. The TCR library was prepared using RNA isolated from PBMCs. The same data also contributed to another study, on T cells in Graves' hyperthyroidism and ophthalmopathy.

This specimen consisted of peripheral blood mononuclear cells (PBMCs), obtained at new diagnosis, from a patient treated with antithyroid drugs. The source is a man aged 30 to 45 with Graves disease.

The CDR3, as DNA: TGTGCCAGCTCACTTGATTATAGCAATCAGCCCCAGCATTTT. Translated, it gives CASSLDYSNQPQHF. The genes are TRBV18 and TRBJ1-5; D uncertain. CDR1 and CDR2 from the germline V gene are KGHSH and LQKENI. This CDR3 is built from 14 residues. Trimming stripped 4 bases from V and 0 bases from J, with 7 bases between.